This T cell receptor (beta chain) was captured by sequencing in a study of CD8+ T cells in alopecia areata. Sequencing used cDNA as its template, made by extracting RNA and reverse transcribing it. Sequencing used immunoSEQ multiplex PCR; TCRdb keeps in-frame clones, though not all of them. In the table there are roughly 210,000 clones, roughly 40% of which are singletons. The germline gives CDR1 GTSNPN, CDR2 SVGIG (reference sequence). V gave up 4 bases and J gave up 7 bases, with 10 bases separating them. The CDR3 is 11 amino acids. Treatment described: oral pan-JAK inhibitor, 5-10 mg twice daily. Researchers took lesional scalp punch biopsies and peripheral blood from people who were alopecia areata patients.

The sample here was CD4+ T cells sorted from blood, taken between weeks 36 and 40, from a patient treated with tofacitinib. The TCR was taken from a human donor with alopecia areata. This sequence joins TRBV30 and TRBJ1-2; weak D call: TRBD1 (6 bases). The CDR3 sequence is CAWKSGVGYTF. Here the CDR3 DNA reads TGTGCCTGGAAGTCAGGGGTTGGCTACACCTTC.